A selection of T cell receptor beta chains follows, all from one sample in a study of cytomegalovirus exposure and HLA in healthy donors. Method: immunoSEQ multiplex PCR; TCRdb's copy keeps in-frame clones and lacks some. The sample lists over 140,000 clones, 80% seen once, with around 2.5% in the top ten. Material for sequencing was PBMCs. Every receptor here comes from a man in his fifties or sixties in good health and CMV-seronegative. Both conserved end residues are part of each CDR3. Fields, in order: J gene, D gene, V gene, clone size, CDR3 protein, CDR3 DNA. A D gene is named only where the DNA matches it firmly. Rows may omit the clone size; those that give it use once, few, many or a size class.

TRBJ2-1,TRBD2,TRBV5-4,.,CASSRLAGGHNEQFF,TGTGCCAGCAGCCGACTAGCGGGAGGGCACAATGAGCAGTTCTTC
TRBJ2-3,TRBD2,TRBV5-1,once,CASSLAAGGQTDTQYF,TGCGCCAGCAGCTTGGCTGCGGGAGGCCAGACAGATACGCAGTATTTT
TRBJ2-2,TRBD1,TRBV4-1,.,CASSLRGGSTGELFF,TGCGCCAGCAGCCTCCGAGGGGGCAGCACCGGGGAGCTGTTTTTT
TRBJ2-2,.,TRBV5-1,.,CASSRDTANTGELFF,TGCGCCAGCAGCCGGGACACAGCGAACACCGGGGAGCTGTTTTTT
TRBJ1-2,.,TRBV29-1,.,CSVDRGSYGYTF,TGCAGCGTTGATAGGGGTTCCTATGGCTACACCTTC
TRBJ2-7,TRBD1,TRBV6-5,.,CASSSQGVPYEQYF,TGTGCCAGCAGCTCACAGGGGGTACCCTACGAGCAGTACTTC
TRBJ2-3,.,TRBV4-1,.,CASSRQITDTQYF,TGCGCCAGCAGCCGGCAGATCACAGATACGCAGTATTTT
TRBJ1-5,TRBD1,TRBV5-1,.,CASSPGTGALPQHF,TGCGCCAGCAGCCCCGGGACAGGTGCTTTGCCCCAGCATTTT
TRBJ1-2,.,TRBV30,.,CAWSAQGGYGYTF,TGTGCCTGGAGTGCCCAAGGGGGCTATGGCTACACCTTC
TRBJ2-7,.,TRBV4-2,.,CASSQDGAGARVYEQYF,TGTGCCAGCAGCCAAGATGGGGCGGGGGCGCGTGTCTACGAGCAGTACTTC
TRBJ2-7,TRBD2,TRBV27,.,CASSLTSGRTEQYF,TGTGCCAGCAGCCTGACTAGCGGGAGAACTGAGCAGTACTTC
TRBJ1-2,.,TRBV27,.,CASSSTNSGNYGYTF,TGTGCCAGCAGTTCAACGAATTCAGGAAACTATGGCTACACCTTC
TRBJ2-7,.,TRBV20-1,.,CSAREGEKQYF,TGCAGTGCTAGAGAAGGAGAAAAGCAGTACTTC
TRBJ2-5,TRBD2,TRBV28,once,CASSKSSGQETQYF,TGTGCCAGCAGCAAATCTAGCGGTCAAGAGACCCAGTACTTC
TRBJ1-1,.,TRBV30,.,CAWSDMEAFF,TGTGCCTGGTCCGACATGGAAGCTTTCTTT
TRBJ2-3,.,TRBV19,.,CATGGILGTDTQYF,TGTGCCACTGGGGGGATTTTGGGTACAGATACGCAGTATTTT
TRBJ1-1,.,TRBV27,.,CASSLSRTSGNTEAFF,TGTGCCAGCAGTTTATCGAGAACTAGCGGGAACACTGAAGCTTTCTTT
TRBJ2-7,TRBD1,TRBV10-3,.,CAISVTTGAYEQYF,TGTGCCATCAGTGTAACGACAGGGGCATACGAGCAGTACTTC